This TCR beta chain was observed in a study of cytomegalovirus exposure and HLA in healthy donors. Across the study: Out of about 179 million T cells, an earlier analysis found roughly 100 million unique TCR beta sequences in total.

The PCR used 60 Vbeta and 13 Jbeta primers. Sequenced by immunoSEQ multiplex PCR; TCRdb stores in-frame clones only, minus some. The data contain about 130,000 clones, nearly 85% of them singletons. CDR3 length: 16 amino acids. Germline V gene lookup returns CDR1 SEHNR and CDR2 FQNEAQ (reference sequence). The V gene lost 1 base and the J gene lost 0 bases, with 11 bases spanning the gap. This clone occurred once. The antigen is unknown. Study results and caveats: A later analysis associated roughly 15,000 TCR beta sequences with HLA alleles at a 0.05 false discovery rate. Links to common viral pathogens appeared, in a later analysis, for several of the most significant clusters. Later analysis showed TCR association rates varying by HLA locus, highest for DRB1 and lowest for HLA-C.

This TCR derives from a boy between 10 and 17 years old in good health and CMV-seronegative. The specimen sequenced was PBMCs. The chain carries TRBV7-9 and TRBJ2-3; perhaps TRBD1 as D (5 bases). The CDR3 nucleotides read TGTGCCAGCAGCTTAGGGCTAGGGGCTAGCACAGATACGCAGTATTTT. This translates into CASSLGLGASTDTQYF.